This T cell receptor beta chain derives from a study of cytomegalovirus exposure and HLA in healthy donors (dated by TCRdb to 2015 to 2018). In terms of the full investigation: An earlier analysis of approximately 640 of the donors reported about 250 Gb of sequence data and roughly 100 million unique TCR beta sequences from 190 million or so T cells. An early release covering 550 to 650 HLA-typed donors comprised about 300 gigabases of sequencing data and 85 million to 100 million unique TCR sequences. Among the roughly 410 genotyped donors, roughly 80% belonged to the genetic ancestry cluster associated with self-reported Caucasian donors. The aim of the study was to test whether cataloging public T cell receptors could identify signatures of past pathogen exposure. The T cell repertoires of some 670 subjects were profiled by immunosequencing and related to cytomegalovirus serostatus. Along with the roughly 670-subject first cohort, a separate validation cohort of over a hundred different subjects was used. To predict cytomegalovirus infection status, the study combined high-throughput TCR immunosequencing, statistical association of individual TCRs with disease status, and machine learning. A later analysis re-examined previously published TCR beta repertoires from 610 or so donors and added high-resolution HLA genotyping to investigate patterns of TCR occurrence. Rather than using new phenotypic data, the later analysis identified candidate immune exposures from TCR beta sequences and from how often those sequences occurred across donors. An earlier analysis of around 540 of the donors applied high-throughput TCR beta sequencing to assess whether each TCR beta V gene segment acted as functional or pseudogenic. Alongside the repertoire data, information on donor age, sex, ethnicity and CMV serostatus was compiled. A later genetic analysis used genome-wide SNP genotypes for about 55% of the 666 donors, treating that subset as a discovery cohort. Every discovery cohort repertoire had been produced on one sequencing platform. Class I and class II HLA loci were covered by the typing at four-digit resolution. The number of donors typed differed by locus, with 629-630 for A, B, C, DRB1 and DQB1, more than 500 for DQA1, over 600 for DPA1, and some 470 for DPB1. A handful of DR-DQ haplotypes were handled as single units for association and clustering because linkage in the cohort was strong. Across some 400 genotyped donors of the cohort, an average of approximately 220,000 unique TCR beta nucleotide sequences per donor were sequenced, and roughly 17% of those sequences were non-productive. Overall study results and their limits: The authors suggested that the approach could potentially be generalized to other disease states and immunological phenotypes. A further reported finding was that TCR beta sequences accurately predicted the HLA-A and HLA-B alleles for most subjects in the first cohort. In a later genetic analysis, a missense DCLRE1C variant was associated with V-gene and J-gene trimming of TCR beta chains, and the association was replicated in an independent cohort. While some public TCRs were present in many individuals, most TCR sequences turned up only very rarely across donors. A later analysis reported that several top co-occurrence clusters appeared linked to parvovirus B19, influenza, CMV and Epstein-Barr virus. In a later analysis, the rate of TCR association differed among HLA loci, with DRB1 alleles having the most associated TCRs and HLA-C alleles having the fewest. Roughly uniform sequencing depth across donors was assumed in presence/absence analyses, although this assumption may not hold. Compared with equally common non-associated chains, HLA-associated TCR beta chains in a later analysis were more clonally expanded and had lower generation probabilities. Because HLA typing was missing for some donors at each locus, association tests included only the typed subset. Compared with the roughly 710-donor mean, donors in an Asian-associated ancestry cluster had fewer N-insertions in productive TCRs, according to a later genetic analysis. In the study, some 160 TCR beta chains were listed as associated with cytomegalovirus. In both the original and validation cohorts, the classifier was reported to diagnose cytomegalovirus status with high specificity and sensitivity. Correlated functional status among segregating V segments might reflect linkage disequilibrium, but an unknown experimental factor could not be ruled out. In vitro tests confirmed that a few of the cytomegalovirus-associated TCR beta chains recognize cytomegalovirus antigens. Because counts were too low, around 18 rarely observed V segments, including chromosome 9 orphons, were left out of the earlier analysis of about 620 of the donors. In an earlier analysis of some 640 of the donors, most TCR beta V segments were observed in productive rearrangements about 90% or about 30% of the time, broadly matching IMGT annotations. For the cohort, immune exposure information was limited to CMV serostatus. In a later analysis, most CMV-associated TCR beta chains were found to appear HLA-restricted, with HLA associations seemingly driven largely by CMV exposure. Specific HLA alleles were associated with more than 15,000 TCR beta sequences at a false discovery rate of 0.05 in a later analysis. Only TCR beta chains were sequenced in this cohort, and the absence of alpha or paired-chain data limited detectable features. Some IMGT-functional V segments, including TRBV6-2 and TRBV6-3, could not be distinguished by the 87-base-pair reads and were therefore excluded. A group of highly shared sequence variants was considered likely to be a technical artifact of the sequencing pipeline. When HLA alleles, especially DR and DQ, strongly co-occurred, TCR associations were difficult to assign to individual alleles.

The cohort consisted of hundreds of healthy bone marrow donors. At the time of sampling, every cohort member was nominally healthy, though immune exposures that went unrecorded were likely present. The donor was CMV seronegative and belonged to the group of around 400 seronegative cohort members. A peripheral blood sample was provided by each donor, and peripheral blood mononuclear cells were used for TCR beta sequencing. The Qiagen DNeasy Blood Extraction Kit was used to extract genomic DNA from the blood cell samples. To note about this clone: Its antigen remains unidentified. No base qualities exist here, and no much larger clone lies one base off it.

From the cysteine up to the phenylalanine, the CDR3 has a length of 17 residues. Just the 51-base CDR3 DNA is kept, in frame starting at base 1. Trimming costs V 4 bases and J 1 base, and their ends lie 19 bases apart. CDR1 and CDR2 (SGHRS, YFSETQ) derive from the germline V gene. Library generation was performed with the immunoSEQ multiplex PCR assay. For the multiplex PCR, a mixture combining 60 forward primers for TCR Vbeta segments and 13 reverse primers for TCR Jbeta segments was used. The CDR3 region of rearranged TCR beta genes was amplified from genomic DNA with a multiplex PCR assay. On the Illumina HiSeq System, the amplified TCR beta libraries were sequenced as 87-base-pair reads. Per the original workflow: In a later analysis, tens of millions of unique TCR beta chains were counted across the 500 to 700 repertoires, and roughly 9.9 million of these chains were shared by at least two donors. To remove PCR and sequencing errors, raw reads were error-corrected and collapsed into unique sequences using a nearest-neighbor algorithm that merged closely related sequences. CDR3 sequences were aligned to IMGT reference sequences to assign V, D and J gene segments. For a sequence to be retained, a match of at least six nucleotides was required to both a V gene segment and a J gene segment. A rearrangement counted as productive if the CDR3 had no stop codons and remained in frame with V and J, and every other rearrangement counted as non-productive. CDR3 was defined by IMGT convention, running from the second conserved V-encoded cysteine to the conserved J-encoded phenylalanine. The earlier analysis of roughly 590 of the donors excluded sequences that lacked an unambiguous match to a single V gene segment. In an earlier analysis of almost 600 of the donors, a V segment was called functional when productive rearrangements were above 56.7%, and segregating when the standard deviation between donors exceeded 5%. A statistical classification framework was built for diagnosing cytomegalovirus status from the catalog of TCR beta chain sequences. A later analysis assigned V and J genes by comparing TCR nucleotide sequences with IMGT/GENE-DB human TR gene sequences. In a later analysis, CDR3 sequences and most-parsimonious VDJ recombination scenarios were assigned using the TCRdist pipeline. In a later analysis, each TCR beta chain was defined by its CDR3 amino acid sequence together with its V-gene family, and reads without a unique V-gene family were excluded. As a way to deal with suspected cross-contamination and a sequencing artifact, a later analysis dropped 640 or so nucleotide sequences that were highly shared and had low generation probability. For each public chain, a later analysis derived a clonal expansion index from normalized ranks of inferred template counts within each repertoire. Generation probabilities in a later analysis came from a VDJ recombination model fitted to out-of-frame rearrangements, and those results were checked against IGoR. In a later analysis, TCR-TCR, TCR-HLA and TCR-CMV co-occurrence was scored with hypergeometric tests, and a repertoire-size bias correction was applied to TCR pairs. To estimate false discovery rates, a later analysis permuted the HLA or CMV assignments 20 times. In a later analysis, co-occurring TCRs were grouped using DBSCAN, with TCRdist sequence similarity added in when clustering inside HLA-allele-positive subsets. Repertoires with fewer than 30,000 or more than 120,000 public chains, plus five repertoires with anomalous nucleotide sharing, were excluded from co-occurrence clustering. The table comes from immuneACCESS by way of TCRdb, which keeps in-frame sequences with V and J called. Part of the clones is missing from these tables; in studies checked, under half for an unresolved V gene and the rest for unknown reasons. V and J calls and clone size are as listed in that table; D and trimming were resolved from the DNA. Within this sample are around 180,000 clones, with approximately 84% of them counted one time only. 0.2% to 0.3% of the sample lies in the top ten.

The sequence links TRBV5-1 to TRBJ2-3; TRBD1 is possibly the D segment (6 matching bases). The sample was PBMCs. This TCR derives from a girl less than two years old in good health and CMV-seronegative. At the DNA level, the sequence is TGCGCCAGCAGCCTAATCAGCGGCAGGGGTGGCACAGATACGCAGTATTTT. The encoded protein is CASSLISGRGGTDTQYF. Joined to the reference TRBV5-1 and TRBJ2-3 proteins, this CDR3 gives the full variable domain: KAGVTQTPRYLIKTRGQQVTLSCSPISGHRSVSWYQQTPGQGLQFLFEYFSETQRNKGNFPGRFSGRQFSNSRSEMNVSTLELGDSALYLCASSLISGRGGTDTQYFGPGTRLTVL.